The table lists the clone carrying this TCR beta chain with many counts. The target antigen is unknown. These data originate in a study of CD8 T cells in ankylosing spondylitis. V shed 5 bases and J shed 3 bases, with 14 bases lying between them. The CDR3 is made up of 15 amino acids. CDR1 and CDR2 (germline): MNHEY, SMNVEV (reference sequence). Study outcomes and limitations: Within peripheral blood, clones linked to disease were CD8+ and relatively rare. Disease-linked clones reportedly showed significant enrichment in matched ankylosing spondylitis synovial fluid.

TCRdb re-called the 5' RACE reads with MiXCR, one entry per CDR3 protein. The table shows 200,000 or so distinct CDR3 sequences, with about 18% occurring only once. V is TRBV27 and J is TRBJ1-5; D remains unclear. The clonotype originates from a male donor aged 5-29 years with ankylosing spondylitis or in good health (not recorded which). Input material: blood, either unsorted or a sorted T cell fraction (not recorded which). This chain's CDR3 is CASSPRIVSNQPQHF. Written as DNA, the CDR3 is TGTGCCAGCAGTCCACGGATAGTTTCCAATCAGCCCCAGCATTTT.